This entry lists 32 T cell receptor beta chains sequenced from one sample in a study of T cells expressing NK-cell markers. TCRdb derives one entry per CDR3 protein from the 5' RACE reads, leaving out DNA. This sample's clone table lists 400,000 to 500,000 distinct CDR3 sequences. Sequences were obtained from blood T cells: a sorted CD56 or NKG2C T cell subset, CD4+ or CD8+ T cells, or bulk PBMC T cells (not recorded which). These receptors all stem from a woman aged 18-70 years in good health.

V and J are TRBV5-6 and TRBJ1-1; there is no DNA to check the TCRdb D call of TRBD1. This CDR3 region has 13 residues. CDR1 is SGHDT and CDR2 is YYEEEE in the germline V gene. Here the CDR3 reads CASSFVGAGEAFF.

The chain links TRBV19 to TRBJ2-5; TCRdb calls TRBD1, which cannot be checked without DNA. The V gene's germline CDR1 is LNHDA and CDR2 SQIVND (reference sequence). The CDR3 consists of 13 residues. The CDR3: CASSIGQEETQYF.

This chain uses TRBV7-2 with TRBJ2-3; the D gene TCRdb calls, TRBD1, cannot be checked with no DNA. This CDR3 spans 16 amino acids. Germline lookup yields CDR1 SGHTA and CDR2 FQGNSA. CDR3 loop: CASSHTGGAGTDTQYF.

This chain connects TRBV4-2 to TRBJ2-1; TCRdb's assignment of TRBD1 cannot be checked, as there is no DNA. Germline V gene data show CDR1 as LGHNA and CDR2 as YNFKEQ. There are 16 residues in the CDR3. The CDR3 protein is CASSALFGEGSNEQFF.

The CDR3 reads CASSFTGGGWTEAFF. V usage is TRBV27 and J usage is TRBJ1-1; checking the TCRdb D call of TRBD1 is not possible without DNA. In germline, CDR1 is MNHEY, CDR2 SMNVEV (reference sequence). CDR3 length: 15 amino acids.

The genes are TRBV3-1 and TRBJ2-1; the TCRdb call, TRBD2, lacks DNA for checking. Germline CDR1 and CDR2: LGHDT and YNNKEL (reference sequence). The CDR3 loop spans 16 amino acids. This CDR3 reads CASSPNSGSLDNEQFF.

The chain carries TRBV12-3 or TRBV12-4 and TRBJ2-5; the D call from TCRdb, TRBD1, cannot be confirmed without DNA. This CDR3 region has 15 residues. CDR3 in amino acids: CASSLGGGGAETQYF.

CDR3 residues: CASSMTGVYEQYF. The chain has TRBV5-6 and TRBJ2-7; TCRdb names TRBD1, which stays unverified in the absence of DNA. Germline loops: CDR1 SGHDT, CDR2 YYEEEE. The CDR3 is 13 residues long.

The chain is built from TRBV24-1 and TRBJ2-5. This CDR3 region has 14 residues. CDR1 KGHDR and CDR2 SFDVKD come from the germline V gene. CDR3 protein: CATSDSPLLETQYF.

The chain is built from TRBV12-3 or TRBV12-4 and TRBJ2-1; the D call of TRBD1 rests on TCRdb alone, since no DNA is present to check it. CDR3 size: 15 residues. The CDR3 sequence: CASSFQGRVYNEQFF.

The chain links TRBV5-1 to TRBJ1-5; TCRdb gives TRBD1 as the D gene, but with no DNA this cannot be confirmed. The CDR3 loop spans 15 amino acids. The germline V gene has CDR1 SGHRS and CDR2 YFSETQ. Here the CDR3 reads CASSLEGQGIQPQHF.

The J gene is TRBJ2-5, the V gene TRBV5-1; TCRdb outputs TRBD1, but without DNA this stays unchecked. Germline CDR1 reads SGHRS; CDR2 reads YFSETQ. There are 14 residues in the CDR3. This CDR3 reads CASSFRRGAETQYF. Drawing the rest from reference TRBV5-1 and TRBJ2-5, the complete variable domain is KAGVTQTPRYLIKTRGQQVTLSCSPISGHRSVSWYQQTPGQGLQFLFEYFSETQRNKGNFPGRFSGRQFSNSRSEMNVSTLELGDSALYLCASSFRRGAETQYFGPGTRLLVL.

The chain uses TRBV9 and TRBJ2-2; absent DNA, TCRdb's TRBD2 call cannot be checked. CDR1 is SGDLS, CDR2 YYNGEE, per germline. The CDR3 is 13 residues long. The CDR3 loop is CASSVSGAGELFF. The full variable domain, in which reference TRBV9 and TRBJ2-2 provide the parts outside the CDR3, is DSGVTQTPKHLITATGQRVTLRCSPRSGDLSVYWYQQSLDQGLQFLIQYYNGEERAKGNILERFSAQQFPDLHSELNLSSLELGDSALYFCASSVSGAGELFFGEGSRLTVL.

J is TRBJ2-3 and V is TRBV4-1; TCRdb selects TRBD2, and the lack of DNA leaves this call unchecked. Germline CDR1 reads MGHRA; CDR2 reads YSYEKL. The CDR3 has 18 amino acids. The CDR3 sequence is CASSQGQGLAGILLTQYF.

V is TRBV7-3 and J is TRBJ2-1; TCRdb names TRBD1, which stays unverified in the absence of DNA. The CDR3 consists of 16 residues. Germline CDR1 SGHTA, CDR2 FQGTGA. The CDR3 region is CASSRRGQVSYNEQSF.

The chain is built from TRBV20-1 and TRBJ1-6; checking the TCRdb D call of TRBD1 is not possible without DNA. Germline assignment: CDR1 DFQATT and CDR2 SNEGSKA (reference sequence). The length of the CDR3 is 14 residues. The CDR3 loop is CSARDPGYNSPLHF.

The rearrangement links TRBV18 to TRBJ2-6. Germline V CDR1 and CDR2: KGHSH, LQKENI. The CDR3 sequence is 15 residues long. CDR3 sequence: CASSPRDEQANVLTF.

The J gene is TRBJ1-5, the V gene TRBV7-2; TCRdb reports TRBD1, a call that lacks DNA to check it against. This CDR3 has 12 amino acids. Germline CDR1 is SGHTA and CDR2 is FQGNSA. The chain's CDR3 is CASSFPGNSQHF.

This chain joins TRBV7-9 and TRBJ2-5; as DNA is missing, the TRBD2 call by TCRdb cannot be tested. This CDR3 contains 17 residues. The germline gives CDR1 SEHNR, CDR2 FQNEAQ (reference sequence). The CDR3 loop is CASSLESGTFRPETQYF.

The chain is built from TRBV9 and TRBJ2-5; TCRdb indicates TRBD1, and absent DNA this call remains unverified. Per germline, CDR1 SGDLS and CDR2 YYNGEE. CDR3 length equals 15 residues. The CDR3 reads CASSVEGGQEETQYF.

The V gene is TRBV4-3, the J gene TRBJ1-3; TCRdb picks TRBD1, but there is no DNA to check that call. The germline V gene has CDR1 LGHNA and CDR2 YSLEER. The CDR3 totals 17 residues. Here the CDR3 reads CASSQVIQGFSGNTIYF.

The V and J genes are TRBV6-1 and TRBJ2-7; TCRdb selects TRBD2, and the lack of DNA leaves this call unchecked. The CDR3 contains 14 residues. The V gene's germline CDR1 is MNHNS and CDR2 SASEGT. The CDR3 reads CASLSPVRRAEQYF.

The chain joins TRBV20-1 to TRBJ1-2; lacking DNA, the TRBD1 call made by TCRdb goes unchecked. Germline assignment: CDR1 DFQATT and CDR2 SNEGSKA (reference sequence). This CDR3 has 13 residues. CDR3 protein: CSAALTPRYGYTF.

The rearrangement uses TRBV15 and TRBJ2-1; TCRdb returns TRBD1, unconfirmable since there is no DNA. The CDR3 runs 16 residues. Germline loops: CDR1 LNHNV, CDR2 YYDKDF (reference sequence). The CDR3 spells CATSRGRDRDLYEQFF.

The genes are TRBV6-2 or TRBV6-3 and TRBJ2-3; the TCRdb call, TRBD2, lacks DNA for checking. Germline assignment: CDR1 MNHEY and CDR2 SVGEGT. The CDR3 is made up of 14 amino acids. The CDR3 loop reads CASTVGGPTDTQYF.

This chain uses TRBV6-2 or TRBV6-3 with TRBJ1-2; TCRdb picks TRBD1, but there is no DNA to check that call. Germline V lookup: CDR1 MNHEY, CDR2 SVGEGT. The CDR3 is made up of 14 amino acids. The chain's CDR3 is CASSYGGSNYGYTF.

The rearrangement uses TRBV6-5 and TRBJ2-2. CDR1 MNHEY and CDR2 SVGAGI come from the germline V gene. This CDR3 has 13 residues. This chain's CDR3 is CASSYTLSRELFF.

CDR3 sequence: CASSPLTSGGSYEQYF. The chain recombines TRBV18 with TRBJ2-7; with no DNA, the TCRdb D assignment of TRBD2 cannot be verified. Germline CDR1 KGHSH, CDR2 LQKENI. There are 16 residues in the CDR3.

The CDR3 loop is CASGGQGGDTQYF. The chain carries TRBV2 and TRBJ2-3; as DNA is missing, the TRBD1 call by TCRdb cannot be tested. Germline CDR1 SNHLY, CDR2 FYNNEI. CDR3 size: 13 residues.

The chain employs TRBV25-1 and TRBJ1-2; the D call from TCRdb, TRBD1, cannot be confirmed without DNA. CDR1 is MGHDK and CDR2 is SYGVNS in the germline V gene. CDR3 length equals 13 residues. CDR3 residues: CASSEGAVYGYTF.

The genes are TRBV20-1 and TRBJ2-1; the TCRdb call, TRBD2, lacks DNA for checking. The V gene's germline CDR1 is DFQATT and CDR2 SNEGSKA (reference sequence). The CDR3 is 15 amino acids. The CDR3 loop reads CSASNTGTRSAEQFF.

The chain combines TRBV15 with TRBJ2-7; TCRdb lists TRBD2, though no DNA is available to test this call. The CDR3 has 13 amino acids. From germline, CDR1 is LNHNV and CDR2 YYDKDF (reference sequence). The CDR3 protein is CATSRGTSGEQYF.